Listed below are T cell receptor beta chains from one sample, sequenced in a study of identical twins. Via MiXCR, TCRdb re-called the 5' RACE reads, giving one row per CDR3 protein. The table includes 690,000 or so distinct CDR3 sequences, less than 10% detected once. These same data were also listed under a study on yellow fever vaccine responses in identical twins.

The sample was PBMCs. These TCRs come from a woman younger than 30 in good health. CDR3s include the opening cysteine and the closing phenylalanine or tryptophan. D genes are given only for firm matches. The size field is filled for only some rows; it gives once, few, many or a size class.

clone_size: .
j_call: TRBJ2-7
v_call: TRBV2
d_call: TRBD1
cdr3_length: 15
cdr3_nt: TGTGCCAGCAGTGAGGTGGGACAGGGGGCCTACGAGCAGTACTTC
cdr3_aa: CASSEVGQGAYEQYF

clone_size: many
j_call: TRBJ2-1
v_call: TRBV15
d_call: .
cdr3_length: 13
cdr3_nt: TGTGCCACCAGCCAGGGCCCTACGAATGAGCAGTTCTTC
cdr3_aa: CATSQGPTNEQFF

clone_size: .
j_call: TRBJ2-1
v_call: TRBV20-1
d_call: .
cdr3_length: 13
cdr3_nt: TGCAGTGCTAGCATAATTCCGTACAATGAGCAGTTCTTC
cdr3_aa: CSASIIPYNEQFF

clone_size: .
j_call: TRBJ2-1
v_call: TRBV2
d_call: TRBD2
cdr3_length: 16
cdr3_nt: TGTGCCAGCAGTGGGTCACTAGCGGGGTCCTACAATGAGCAGTTCTTC
cdr3_aa: CASSGSLAGSYNEQFF

clone_size: few
j_call: TRBJ1-1
v_call: TRBV6-2/TRBV6-3
d_call: TRBD1
cdr3_length: 17
cdr3_nt: TGTGCCAGCAGCACCGCCGGGACAGGGGGCCGAAACACTGAAGCTTTCTTT
cdr3_aa: CASSTAGTGGRNTEAFF

clone_size: many
j_call: TRBJ2-2
v_call: TRBV6-5
d_call: TRBD1
cdr3_length: 17
cdr3_nt: TGTGCCAGCAGTTACTTGGGACAGGAGTGGGGCACCGGGGAGCTGTTTTTT
cdr3_aa: CASSYLGQEWGTGELFF

clone_size: .
j_call: TRBJ1-1
v_call: TRBV12-3/TRBV12-4
d_call: .
cdr3_length: 13
cdr3_nt: TGTGCCAGCAGTTTCCCAGATAACACTGAAGCTTTCTTT
cdr3_aa: CASSFPDNTEAFF

clone_size: many
j_call: TRBJ2-7
v_call: TRBV21-1
d_call: .
cdr3_length: 11
cdr3_nt: TGTGCCAGCAGCAAGCCTGACGAGCAGTACTTC
cdr3_aa: CASSKPDEQYF

clone_size: many
j_call: TRBJ2-4
v_call: TRBV10-1
d_call: TRBD2
cdr3_length: 17
cdr3_nt: TGCGCCAGCAGTGAGTCGATAGGGGCGGGAGGAAGAAACATTCAGTACTTC
cdr3_aa: CASSESIGAGGRNIQYF

clone_size: .
j_call: TRBJ2-1
v_call: TRBV5-1
d_call: .
cdr3_length: 15
cdr3_nt: TGCGCCAGCACCAAAGCCGGGGGATCCTACAATGAGCAGTTCTTC
cdr3_aa: CASTKAGGSYNEQFF

clone_size: .
j_call: TRBJ2-5
v_call: TRBV9
d_call: TRBD2
cdr3_length: 16
cdr3_nt: TGTGCCAGCAGCGTGGGACTAGCGGGGGGTCAAGAGACCCAGTACTTC
cdr3_aa: CASSVGLAGGQETQYF

clone_size: many
j_call: TRBJ2-4
v_call: TRBV10-3
d_call: .
cdr3_length: 13
cdr3_nt: TGTGCCATCAGTTGGTCAGGGAAGGACATTCAGTACTTC
cdr3_aa: CAISWSGKDIQYF

clone_size: .
j_call: TRBJ1-1
v_call: TRBV5-4
d_call: .
cdr3_length: 15
cdr3_nt: TGTGCCAGCAGCTTGGGACCTGGACGGAACACTGAAGCTTTCTTT
cdr3_aa: CASSLGPGRNTEAFF

clone_size: many
j_call: TRBJ2-5
v_call: TRBV3-1
d_call: .
cdr3_length: 14
cdr3_nt: TGTGCCAGCAGCCAAGCTGTCCGACCTGAGACCCAGTACTTC
cdr3_aa: CASSQAVRPETQYF

clone_size: many
j_call: TRBJ2-7
v_call: TRBV7-8
d_call: TRBD2
cdr3_length: 16
cdr3_nt: TGTGCCAGCAGCTCCCCGACTAGCGGGAGCTCCTACGAGCAGTACTTC
cdr3_aa: CASSSPTSGSSYEQYF

clone_size: .
j_call: TRBJ2-1
v_call: TRBV4-3
d_call: TRBD2
cdr3_length: 16
cdr3_nt: TGCGCCAGCAGCCAGATAGTAGCGGGGTCTTACAATGAGCAGTTCTTC
cdr3_aa: CASSQIVAGSYNEQFF

clone_size: .
j_call: TRBJ1-5
v_call: TRBV9
d_call: .
cdr3_length: 15
cdr3_nt: TGTGCCAGCAGCGTAAAAGGGGACGGCAATCAGCCCCAGCATTTT
cdr3_aa: CASSVKGDGNQPQHF

clone_size: .
j_call: TRBJ2-1
v_call: TRBV30
d_call: TRBD1
cdr3_length: 14
cdr3_nt: TGTGCCTGGAGTGCGCTACAGGGGGCGGGTGAGCAGTTCTTC
cdr3_aa: CAWSALQGAGEQFF

clone_size: .
j_call: TRBJ1-5
v_call: TRBV24-1
d_call: TRBD1
cdr3_length: 13
cdr3_nt: TGTGCCACTCAGGACAGGGTCGAGGGGCCCCAGCATTTT
cdr3_aa: CATQDRVEGPQHF

clone_size: few
j_call: TRBJ2-1
v_call: TRBV29-1
d_call: TRBD2
cdr3_length: 15
cdr3_nt: TGCAGCGCTCCGAGACTAGCGGGAGTGTACAATGAGCAGTTCTTC
cdr3_aa: CSAPRLAGVYNEQFF

clone_size: few
j_call: TRBJ1-1
v_call: TRBV5-1
d_call: .
cdr3_length: 16
cdr3_nt: TGCGCCAGCAGCTTGGGCTGGCTGCAAGCGAACACTGAAGCTTTCTTT
cdr3_aa: CASSLGWLQANTEAFF

clone_size: many
j_call: TRBJ1-2
v_call: TRBV12-3/TRBV12-4
d_call: .
cdr3_length: 13
cdr3_nt: TGTGCCAGCAATCCGGGCGGCTACTATGGCTACACCTTC
cdr3_aa: CASNPGGYYGYTF

clone_size: .
j_call: TRBJ2-5
v_call: TRBV6-5
d_call: .
cdr3_length: 14
cdr3_nt: TGTGCCAGCAGTTACGACGAGTACCAAGAGACCCAGTACTTC
cdr3_aa: CASSYDEYQETQYF

clone_size: many
j_call: TRBJ1-1
v_call: TRBV6-1
d_call: .
cdr3_length: 13
cdr3_nt: TGTGCCAGCAGTGAAGGGCAGAACACTGAAGCTTTCTTT
cdr3_aa: CASSEGQNTEAFF

clone_size: many
j_call: TRBJ2-7
v_call: TRBV9
d_call: .
cdr3_length: 15
cdr3_nt: TGTGCCAGCAGCACTTGGACAGCCTCCTTATCGGAGCAGTACTTC
cdr3_aa: CASSTWTASLSEQYF

clone_size: .
j_call: TRBJ2-7
v_call: TRBV12-3/TRBV12-4
d_call: .
cdr3_length: 14
cdr3_nt: TGTGCCAGCAGCCGAACCGGACAGCCCTACGAGCAGTACTTC
cdr3_aa: CASSRTGQPYEQYF

clone_size: .
j_call: TRBJ2-7
v_call: TRBV21-1
d_call: .
cdr3_length: 14
cdr3_nt: TGTGCCAGCACCCCGACAGGGCCCTTCGGCGAGCAGTACTTC
cdr3_aa: CASTPTGPFGEQYF